The rows below give T cell receptor beta chains drawn from one sample of a study of Graves' ophthalmopathy and Graves' hyperthyroidism. TCRdb itself ran the multiplex PCR reads through MiXCR, one entry per CDR3 protein. The table records about 640,000 distinct CDR3 sequences, 35% to 45% of them present only once. Sequencing was performed on peripheral blood. The source is an adult man with Graves' ophthalmopathy. Each CDR3 is given with its conserved first and last residue. A D gene is named only where the DNA matches it firmly. Expanded clones get a size class; other rows say once, few or many, or leave the size out.

CDR3 protein: CASSLNGRGGNTEAFF
CDR3 DNA: TGTGCCAGCAGCCTAAACGGACGGGGGGGTAACACTGAAGCTTTCTTT
D gene: .
J gene: TRBJ1-1
V gene: TRBV7-2
clone size: .

CDR3 protein: CASRRGTGSLKNTEAFF
CDR3 DNA: TGTGCCAGCAGGCGAGGGACAGGCAGCCTGAAGAACACTGAAGCTTTCTTT
D gene: TRBD1
J gene: TRBJ1-1
V gene: TRBV11-2
clone size: many

CDR3 protein: CASSLGQWGRQNTEAFF
CDR3 DNA: TGTGCCAGCAGCTTAGGACAATGGGGACGACAGAACACTGAAGCTTTCTTT
D gene: .
J gene: TRBJ1-1
V gene: TRBV11-2
clone size: .

CDR3 protein: CASSRLVMDREFAKLFF
CDR3 DNA: TGCGCCAGCAGCCGCCTAGTAATGGACAGGGAGTTCGCAAAACTGTTTTTT
D gene: TRBD1
J gene: TRBJ1-4
V gene: TRBV4-1
clone size: .

CDR3 protein: CASSMSGRTKGNTIYF
CDR3 DNA: TGCGCCAGCAGCATGTCGGGACGGACGAAAGGAAACACCATATATTTT
D gene: .
J gene: TRBJ1-3
V gene: TRBV4-3
clone size: many

CDR3 protein: CSVHSDGDGYTF
CDR3 DNA: TGCAGCGTTCACTCGGACGGAGATGGCTACACCTTC
D gene: .
J gene: TRBJ1-2
V gene: TRBV29-1
clone size: .

CDR3 protein: CASSYPGGHQPQHF
CDR3 DNA: TGTGCCAGCAGTTACCCCGGGGGCCATCAGCCCCAGCATTTT
D gene: .
J gene: TRBJ1-5
V gene: TRBV6-5
clone size: .

CDR3 protein: CASSPFRANVLTF
CDR3 DNA: TGTGCCAGCAGCCCCTTTCGGGCCAACGTCCTGACTTTC
D gene: .
J gene: TRBJ2-6
V gene: TRBV27
clone size: many

CDR3 protein: CASRRTSGNYEQYF
CDR3 DNA: TGTGCCAGTAGACGGACTAGCGGGAACTACGAGCAGTACTTC
D gene: TRBD2
J gene: TRBJ2-7
V gene: TRBV19
clone size: many

CDR3 protein: CSVEGTPYEQYF
CDR3 DNA: TGCAGCGTTGAAGGGACACCCTACGAGCAGTACTTC
D gene: .
J gene: TRBJ2-7
V gene: TRBV29-1
clone size: many

CDR3 protein: CASSSWTSGGAQYF
CDR3 DNA: TGTGCCAGCAGTTCCTGGACTAGCGGGGGGGCCCAGTACTTC
D gene: TRBD2
J gene: TRBJ2-5
V gene: TRBV27
clone size: few

CDR3 protein: CSVEGVAAQETQHF
CDR3 DNA: TGCAGCGTTGAAGGGGTAGCGGCACAAGAGACCCAGCATTTT
D gene: .
J gene: TRBJ1-5
V gene: TRBV29-1
clone size: .

CDR3 protein: CASSLVGAGDEQYF
CDR3 DNA: TGTGCCAGCAGCTTAGTAGGGGCTGGAGACGAGCAGTACTTC
D gene: .
J gene: TRBJ2-7
V gene: TRBV7-2
clone size: many

CDR3 protein: CSARGADFSRKLFF
CDR3 DNA: TGCAGTGCTAGGGGGGCGGATTTCAGTCGAAAACTGTTTTTT
D gene: .
J gene: TRBJ1-4
V gene: TRBV20-1
clone size: few

CDR3 protein: CASGGPGSSQPQHF
CDR3 DNA: TGTGCCAGCGGCGGACCGGGGTCCTCTCAGCCCCAGCATTTT
D gene: .
J gene: TRBJ1-5
V gene: TRBV9
clone size: many

CDR3 protein: CASSPLTSGSPYEQYF
CDR3 DNA: TGTGCCAGCAGCCCGCTGACTAGCGGGAGCCCTTACGAGCAGTACTTC
D gene: TRBD2
J gene: TRBJ2-7
V gene: TRBV7-9
clone size: .

CDR3 protein: CASSQVGTGGRDGYTF
CDR3 DNA: TGTGCCAGCAGCCAAGTGGGGACAGGGGGCCGCGATGGCTACACCTTC
D gene: TRBD1
J gene: TRBJ1-2
V gene: TRBV7-2
clone size: few

CDR3 protein: CASTEQKNSPLHF
CDR3 DNA: TGTGCCAGTACGGAACAGAAAAATTCACCCCTCCACTTT
D gene: .
J gene: TRBJ1-6
V gene: TRBV19
clone size: many

CDR3 protein: CASSQRGSNSPLHF
CDR3 DNA: TGTGCCAGCAGCCAAAGAGGGAGTAATTCACCCCTCCACTTT
D gene: .
J gene: TRBJ1-6
V gene: TRBV14
clone size: many

CDR3 protein: CAISESAGNGYTF
CDR3 DNA: TGTGCCATCAGTGAGTCAGCAGGGAATGGCTACACCTTC
D gene: .
J gene: TRBJ1-2
V gene: TRBV10-3
clone size: many

CDR3 protein: CSALPTSGGWETQYF
CDR3 DNA: TGCAGTGCCCTACCCACTAGCGGGGGGTGGGAGACCCAGTACTTC
D gene: TRBD2
J gene: TRBJ2-5
V gene: TRBV20-1
clone size: once

CDR3 protein: CASSARGGAIYF
CDR3 DNA: TGTGCCAGCAGCGCAAGAGGTGGGGCCATATATTTT
D gene: .
J gene: TRBJ1-3
V gene: TRBV5-6
clone size: many

CDR3 protein: CASSLGSTGLNTEAFF
CDR3 DNA: TGCGCCAGCAGCTTAGGGAGTACAGGGCTGAACACTGAAGCTTTCTTT
D gene: .
J gene: TRBJ1-1
V gene: TRBV5-1
clone size: few

CDR3 protein: CASSQGPAENTIYF
CDR3 DNA: TGTGCCAGCAGCCAGGGGCCCGCCGAAAACACCATATATTTT
D gene: .
J gene: TRBJ1-3
V gene: TRBV12-3/TRBV12-4
clone size: many

CDR3 protein: CASSRTLGGYGEAFF
CDR3 DNA: TGTGCCAGCAGCCGGACCCTAGGTGGCTACGGTGAAGCTTTCTTT
D gene: .
J gene: TRBJ1-1
V gene: TRBV3-1
clone size: few

CDR3 protein: CASSGGTGNQPQHF
CDR3 DNA: TGTGCCAGTAGTGGTGGGACAGGGAATCAGCCCCAGCATTTT
D gene: TRBD1
J gene: TRBJ1-5
V gene: TRBV19
clone size: many

CDR3 protein: CATSEPGLAGGHEETQYF
CDR3 DNA: TGTGCCACCAGTGAGCCGGGACTAGCGGGAGGACACGAAGAGACCCAGTACTTC
D gene: TRBD2
J gene: TRBJ2-5
V gene: TRBV24-1
clone size: many

CDR3 protein: CASSAGDRLNEKLFF
CDR3 DNA: TGTGCCAGCAGCGCTGGGGACAGGCTAAATGAAAAACTGTTTTTT
D gene: TRBD1
J gene: TRBJ1-4
V gene: TRBV9
clone size: .

CDR3 protein: CATYGGRVNTGELFF
CDR3 DNA: TGTGCCACCTACGGCGGGAGGGTGAACACCGGGGAGCTGTTTTTT
D gene: TRBD2
J gene: TRBJ2-2
V gene: TRBV10-3
clone size: many

CDR3 protein: CASSPSRGQINYGYTF
CDR3 DNA: TGTGCCAGCAGTCCAAGCCGGGGACAGATTAACTATGGCTACACCTTC
D gene: TRBD1
J gene: TRBJ1-2
V gene: TRBV12-3/TRBV12-4
clone size: .

CDR3 protein: CASRSSREGTYNQPQHF
CDR3 DNA: TGTGCCAGTAGATCCTCTAGAGAAGGGACGTACAATCAGCCCCAGCATTTT
D gene: .
J gene: TRBJ1-5
V gene: TRBV19
clone size: .

CDR3 protein: CASSATGLAGASEQYF
CDR3 DNA: TGTGCCAGCAGCGCCACTGGACTAGCGGGAGCTTCCGAGCAGTACTTC
D gene: TRBD2
J gene: TRBJ2-7
V gene: TRBV7-2
clone size: many

CDR3 protein: CSVARVFDEQYF
CDR3 DNA: TGCAGCGTTGCAAGGGTGTTCGACGAGCAGTACTTC
D gene: .
J gene: TRBJ2-7
V gene: TRBV29-1
clone size: many

CDR3 protein: CASSFVGGISYEQYF
CDR3 DNA: TGTGCCAGCAGCTTTGTCGGGGGGATCTCCTACGAGCAGTACTTC
D gene: TRBD2
J gene: TRBJ2-7
V gene: TRBV7-2
clone size: many

CDR3 protein: CASINTVSSGNTF
CDR3 DNA: TGTGCCAGCATCAATACAGTGAGCTCTGGAAACACCTTC
D gene: .
J gene: TRBJ1-2
V gene: TRBV7-9
clone size: .

CDR3 protein: CASSADSFGELFF
CDR3 DNA: TGTGCCAGCAGCGCAGACAGTTTCGGGGAGCTGTTTTTT
D gene: .
J gene: TRBJ2-2
V gene: TRBV11-2
clone size: few

CDR3 protein: CASSPRGQGAREQYF
CDR3 DNA: TGTGCCAGCAGCCCCCGGGGACAGGGGGCGCGGGAGCAGTACTTC
D gene: TRBD1
J gene: TRBJ2-7
V gene: TRBV7-8
clone size: many

CDR3 protein: CSATGDRAHTDTQYF
CDR3 DNA: TGCAGTGCTACCGGGGACAGAGCACATACAGATACGCAGTATTTT
D gene: TRBD1
J gene: TRBJ2-3
V gene: TRBV20-1
clone size: .

CDR3 protein: CASSRGSSGNTIYF
CDR3 DNA: TGTGCCAGCAGCCGTGGAAGCTCTGGAAACACCATATATTTT
D gene: .
J gene: TRBJ1-3
V gene: TRBV19
clone size: many

CDR3 protein: CASRYRQGSEYF
CDR3 DNA: TGTGCCAGCAGATACCGACAGGGATCAGAGTATTTT
D gene: TRBD1
J gene: TRBJ2-3
V gene: TRBV10-3
clone size: .

CDR3 protein: CATSRVAVTYEQYF
CDR3 DNA: TGTGCCACCAGCAGAGTAGCGGTAACCTACGAGCAGTACTTC
D gene: .
J gene: TRBJ2-7
V gene: TRBV15
clone size: .

CDR3 protein: CASSVGAGPGANVLTF
CDR3 DNA: TGTGCCAGCAGCGTAGGCGCGGGGCCCGGGGCCAACGTCCTGACTTTC
D gene: .
J gene: TRBJ2-6
V gene: TRBV9
clone size: few

CDR3 protein: CSATYRSSYEQYF
CDR3 DNA: TGCAGTGCTACATATCGGTCTTCCTACGAGCAGTACTTC
D gene: .
J gene: TRBJ2-7
V gene: TRBV20-1
clone size: many

CDR3 protein: CASSGSSGAFF
CDR3 DNA: TGTGCCAGCAGCGGGAGTTCGGGAGCTTTCTTT
D gene: .
J gene: TRBJ1-1
V gene: TRBV7-2
clone size: once

CDR3 protein: CASSETWGARFEQYF
CDR3 DNA: TGTGCCAGCAGTGAGACATGGGGGGCGCGGTTCGAGCAGTACTTC
D gene: .
J gene: TRBJ2-7
V gene: TRBV7-9
clone size: .

CDR3 protein: CASSLDNKETQYF
CDR3 DNA: TGTGCCAGCAGTTTAGACAACAAGGAGACCCAGTACTTC
D gene: .
J gene: TRBJ2-5
V gene: TRBV7-9
clone size: .

CDR3 protein: CASSPGDRPNYGYTF
CDR3 DNA: TGTGCCAGCTCACCAGGAGACCGACCTAACTATGGCTACACCTTC
D gene: .
J gene: TRBJ1-2
V gene: TRBV2
clone size: .

CDR3 protein: CASSYSSDSYGYTF
CDR3 DNA: TGTGCCAGCAGTTACTCGTCAGATAGTTATGGCTACACCTTC
D gene: .
J gene: TRBJ1-2
V gene: TRBV6-6
clone size: .

CDR3 protein: CASSPRRGPNTEAFF
CDR3 DNA: TGTGCCAGCAGCCCGAGGAGGGGGCCGAACACTGAAGCTTTCTTT
D gene: TRBD1
J gene: TRBJ1-1
V gene: TRBV7-8
clone size: few

CDR3 protein: CASIPPGTNEKLFF
CDR3 DNA: TGTGCCAGCATCCCGCCCGGGACTAATGAAAAACTGTTTTTT
D gene: .
J gene: TRBJ1-4
V gene: TRBV25-1
clone size: many

CDR3 protein: CASSIDLEAFF
CDR3 DNA: TGTGCCAGTAGTATAGATTTAGAAGCTTTCTTT
D gene: .
J gene: TRBJ1-1
V gene: TRBV19
clone size: few

CDR3 protein: CASSHSRGKLFF
CDR3 DNA: TGTGCCAGCAGCCATTCCCGGGGAAAACTGTTTTTT
D gene: .
J gene: TRBJ1-4
V gene: TRBV11-2
clone size: .

CDR3 protein: CSATVQQGGYGYTF
CDR3 DNA: TGCAGTGCTACAGTCCAACAGGGGGGATATGGCTACACCTTC
D gene: TRBD1
J gene: TRBJ1-2
V gene: TRBV20-1
clone size: .

CDR3 protein: CASSQDRVEAFF
CDR3 DNA: TGTGCCAGCTCACAAGACAGGGTTGAAGCTTTCTTT
D gene: TRBD1
J gene: TRBJ1-1
V gene: TRBV18
clone size: few

CDR3 protein: CASIDRDSRGYTF
CDR3 DNA: TGTGCCAGTATCGACCGGGACAGCCGTGGCTACACCTTC
D gene: TRBD1
J gene: TRBJ1-2
V gene: TRBV19
clone size: many

CDR3 protein: CASSLVGVEAFF
CDR3 DNA: TGTGCCAGCAGCTTAGTGGGAGTAGAAGCTTTCTTT
D gene: .
J gene: TRBJ1-1
V gene: TRBV7-8
clone size: many

CDR3 protein: CASSNVLTF
CDR3 DNA: TGTGCCAGCTCCAACGTCCTGACTTTC
D gene: .
J gene: TRBJ2-6
V gene: TRBV7-9
clone size: .

CDR3 protein: CASSSRTGGGTEAFF
CDR3 DNA: TGCGCCAGCAGTTCTCGGACAGGGGGCGGTACTGAAGCTTTCTTT
D gene: TRBD1
J gene: TRBJ1-1
V gene: TRBV7-9
clone size: few